These 19 T cell receptor beta chains originate from one sample sequenced in a study of T cell responses to AZD1222 COVID-19 vaccine (dated by TCRdb to the early 2020s). The library was built by means of the immunoSEQ multiplex PCR assay. The immuneACCESS repertoire file appears here via TCRdb, limited to in-frame rearrangements. These files lack a portion of the clones; in checked studies, under half of the deficit traces to unresolved V genes, and the cause of the others is not known. Here the sample has roughly 140,000 clones; 80% to 90% occur a single time. Under 3.5% of the sample lies in the top ten. The time point label on this specimen signifies: baseline before first vaccination. The sample was peripheral blood, taken on day 0 of AZD1222 vaccination. These receptor sequences come from an adult in good health.

The V and J genes are TRBV9 and TRBJ1-2; the D is unclear. V lost 3 bases to trimming and J lost 3 bases, with 6 bases between them. CDR1 and CDR2 from the germline V gene are SGDLS and YYNGEE. This CDR3 region has 12 residues. The CDR3 DNA follows: TGTGCCAGCAGCGCCCGGGACTATGGCTACACCTTC. It translates to CASSARDYGYTF.

This clone has just one count. The chain recombines TRBV18 with TRBJ2-2; perhaps TRBD2 as D (6 bases). In germline, CDR1 is KGHSH, CDR2 LQKENI. CDR3 length equals 14 residues. Trimming shortened V by 6 bases and J by 1 base, and 9 bases separated the two germline ends. CDR3 in DNA: TGTGCCAGCTCCGGGACTCTGAACACCGGGGAGCTGTTTTTT. Protein sequence: CASSGTLNTGELFF.

This chain connects TRBV5-4 to TRBJ2-2, with D perhaps matching TRBD1 (5 bases). Trimming removed 7 bases at V and 3 bases at J, with 13 bases between. From germline, CDR1 is SGHNT and CDR2 YYREEE (reference sequence). The CDR3 is made up of 14 amino acids. The CDR3 sequence is CASHSQGDTGELFF. CDR3 coding DNA: TGTGCCAGCCATTCTCAGGGCGACACCGGGGAGCTGTTTTTT. Full variable domain (outside the CDR3, taken from reference TRBV5-4 and TRBJ2-2): ETGVTQSPTHLIKTRGQQVTLRCSSQSGHNTVSWYQQALGQGPQFIFQYYREEENGRGNFPPRFSGLQFPNYSSELNVNALELDDSALYLCASHSQGDTGELFFGEGSRLTVL.

J is TRBJ2-1 and V is TRBV15; D call uncertain. Trimming stripped 0 bases from V and 9 bases from J, with 12 bases between. CDR1 is LNHNV and CDR2 is YYDKDF in the germline V gene (reference sequence). The CDR3 has 14 residues. In DNA, the CDR3 is TGTGCCACCAGCAGAGATAATGGTTCGCCTGAGCAGTTCTTC. It translates to CATSRDNGSPEQFF.

Comment on this clone: Other DNA sequences in this sample translate to the same CDR3. This rearrangement joins TRBV29-1 to TRBJ2-1; D is uncertain. The V and J ends lost 7 bases and 5 bases respectively, with 6 bases between them. Germline V CDR1 and CDR2: SQVTM, ANQGSEA. This CDR3 contains 10 residues. Here the CDR3 DNA reads TGCAGCGCATGGGACAATGAGCAGTTCTTC. It encodes CSAWDNEQFF.

V and J are TRBV28 and TRBJ1-5, with D uncertain. Trimming cost V 5 bases and J 2 bases, with 10 bases left between them. This CDR3 spans 14 amino acids. Germline CDR1 MDHEN, CDR2 SYDVKM. In nucleotides, the CDR3 is TGTGCCAGCAGTGAATGGACGGGCAATCAGCCCCAGCATTTT. Amino acids: CASSEWTGNQPQHF. Variable domain in full (rest from reference TRBV28 and TRBJ1-5): DVKVTQSSRYLVKRTGEKVFLECVQDMDHENMFWYRQDPGLGLRLIYFSYDVKMKEKGDIPEGYSVSREKKERFSLILESASTNQTSMYLCASSEWTGNQPQHFGDGTRLSIL.

The chain couples TRBV29-1 to TRBJ2-3, with D perhaps TRBD2 (5 bases). This CDR3 comprises 16 residues. Germline V CDR1 and CDR2: SQVTM, ANQGSEA. Trimming took off 7 bases at V and 2 bases at J, with 22 bases between the two ends. CDR3 nucleotides: TGCAGCGCATCCCCGCTAGGAGGTTCCCACACAGATACGCAGTATTTT. Its protein is CSASPLGGSHTDTQYF.

There are a few counts of this clone. V usage is TRBV11-2 and J usage is TRBJ1-5, with unresolved D. The CDR3 is made up of 15 amino acids. The V end lost 1 base, the J end lost 6 bases, and 13 bases lay between the germline ends. The germline CDR1 and CDR2 sequences are SGHAT and FQNNGV. CDR3: CASSLGEGLGQPQHF. The CDR3 nucleotides are TGTGCCAGCAGCTTAGGTGAGGGTCTCGGTCAGCCCCAGCATTTT.

The chain links TRBV29-1 to TRBJ1-5, with D hard to call. The CDR3 runs 11 residues. V was pared by 4 bases and J by 9 bases, with 10 bases between. CDR1 and CDR2 from the germline V gene are SQVTM and ANQGSEA. The CDR3 DNA sequence: TGCAGCGTTGGGGAGGACGGGCCCCAGCATTTT. Translated, it gives CSVGEDGPQHF.

This rearrangement joins TRBV7-6 to TRBJ2-3; D unclear. Germline values: CDR1 SGHVS, CDR2 FNYEAQ. With 5 bases removed from V and 9 bases from J, the gap between germline ends came to 12 bases. The CDR3 length is 12 residues. As DNA, the CDR3 is TGTGCCAGCAGCACCTCATTGGGCACGCAGTATTTT. It is translated as CASSTSLGTQYF.

The chain uses TRBV28 and TRBJ2-1; no clear D. Trimming cost V 3 bases and J 8 bases, with 20 bases left between them. This CDR3 spans 16 amino acids. The germline V gene has CDR1 MDHEN and CDR2 SYDVKM. CDR3: CASSFPGPGYRDEQFF. The CDR3 DNA reads as TGTGCCAGCAGTTTCCCCGGACCGGGTTATAGAGATGAGCAGTTCTTC.

Concerning this clone: At one of its ends the junction is not consistent with the germline gene, which may arise from a read error. The gene calls are TRBV5-4 and TRBJ1-1; TRBD1 might be the D (5 bases). CDR1 SGHNT and CDR2 YYREEE come from the germline V gene (reference sequence). This CDR3 has 12 amino acids. The CDR3 here is CASSLEGAEAFF. CDR3 DNA sequence: TGTGCCAGCAGCTTGGAAGGGGCTGAGGCTTTCTTT.

The rearrangement links TRBV29-1 to TRBJ2-5; D is possibly TRBD2 (6 bases). CDR3 size: 17 residues. The germline V and J ends were trimmed by 6 bases and 1 base, with 24 bases remaining between them. Germline lookup yields CDR1 SQVTM and CDR2 ANQGSEA. The CDR3 DNA reads TGCAGCGTGACGATTTGGGACTGGCTCGGCTTCCAAGAGACCCAGTACTTC. Translation: CSVTIWDWLGFQETQYF.

The chain carries TRBV10-1 and TRBJ1-5, with D possibly matching TRBD1 (5 bases). The V end was cut by 9 bases, the J end by 11 bases, with 20 bases between. The CDR3 is 13 amino acids. Germline V CDR1 and CDR2: WNHNN, SYGVQD (reference sequence). CDR3 amino acids: CASEGRVTLAQHF. In DNA, the CDR3 is TGCGCCAGTGAGGGGCGGGTGACCTTGGCCCAGCATTTT.

V gene TRBV19 combines with J gene TRBJ1-1; D remains unclear. This CDR3 has 13 residues. The germline CDR1 and CDR2 sequences are LNHDA and SQIVND (reference sequence). Between the trimmed V and J ends, which lost 3 bases and 1 base, there was a span of 6 bases. The CDR3 spells CASSIGWNTEAFF. The DNA for the CDR3 is TGTGCCAGTAGTATCGGGTGGAACACTGAAGCTTTCTTT.

In its sample, this clone was seen once. V gene TRBV4-2 combines with J gene TRBJ1-3, with D unresolved. Germline CDR1 is LGHNA and CDR2 is YNFKEQ. V dropped 1 base and J dropped 6 bases, with 13 bases sitting between them. The CDR3 has 15 residues. The CDR3 sequence: CASSQVGNGENTIYF. The CDR3 nucleotides read TGTGCCAGCAGCCAAGTCGGGAATGGGGAAAACACCATATATTTT.

J is TRBJ1-1 and V is TRBV19, with 7 bases identical to TRBD1. V lost 3 bases and J lost 1; bases outside the gene matches: 8. Looked up from germline, CDR1 is LNHDA and CDR2 is SQIVND (reference sequence). The CDR3 consists of 16 residues. DNA of the CDR3: TGTGCCAGTAGTATTCGCTGGCAGGGGGGGAACACTGAAGCTTTCTTT. This gives the protein CASSIRWQGGNTEAFF.

The V call is TRBV5-1, the J call TRBJ1-5, with a possible D match to TRBD1 (5 bases). Germline loops: CDR1 SGHRS, CDR2 YFSETQ. Trimming removed 0 bases at V and 2 bases at J, with 9 bases between. The CDR3 length is 15 residues. For the CDR3, the DNA is TGCGCCAGCAGCTTGGACGGGACGGGCAATCAGCCCCAGCATTTT. This encodes CASSLDGTGNQPQHF.

The chain employs TRBV5-1 and TRBJ1-1, with 8 bases identical to TRBD1. J was trimmed by 3 bases and V by 5 bases; bases with no gene match: 3. Germline V gene data show CDR1 as SGHRS and CDR2 as YFSETQ. The CDR3 has 13 residues. The CDR3 protein is CASSRGQDTEAFF. CDR3 sequence (DNA): TGCGCCAGCAGTCGGGGACAGGACACTGAAGCTTTCTTT.